A selection of T cell receptor beta chains follows, all from one sample in a study of identical twins. TCRdb called the 5' RACE reads again in MiXCR, with one record for every CDR3 protein. This table has some 760,000 distinct CDR3 sequences, 18% appearing once. These data were likewise used in another study, on T cells expressing NK-cell markers.

Sequenced: PBMCs. These receptors came from a woman aged 18-29 years in good health. Each CDR3 is given with its conserved first and last residue. The order of the fields is clone size, J gene, D gene, V gene, CDR3 DNA, CDR3 protein. A D gene is named only where the DNA matches it firmly. The size field is filled for only some rows; it gives once, few, many or a size class.

clone_size: few; j_call: TRBJ1-2; d_call: -; v_call: TRBV20-1; cdr3_nt: TGCAGTGCTAGAGATGGGTCAGGCAATACAGGCTACACCTTC; cdr3_aa: CSARDGSGNTGYTF
clone_size: few; j_call: TRBJ1-1; d_call: -; v_call: TRBV6-1; cdr3_nt: TGTGCCAGCAGTCGTAAGGCATGGGGGGGGAACACTGAAGCTTTCTTT; cdr3_aa: CASSRKAWGGNTEAFF
clone_size: -; j_call: TRBJ1-3; d_call: -; v_call: TRBV10-3; cdr3_nt: TGTGCCATCAGTGGAGGTGACAGAGGAGGAAACACCATATACTTT; cdr3_aa: CAISGGDRGGNTIYF
clone_size: -; j_call: TRBJ2-3; d_call: TRBD2; v_call: TRBV20-1; cdr3_nt: TGCAGTGCTGTTAGCGGGGGGAGGTTGGATACGCAGTATTTT; cdr3_aa: CSAVSGGRLDTQYF
clone_size: -; j_call: TRBJ2-2; d_call: -; v_call: TRBV9; cdr3_nt: TGTGCCAGCAACACCACACGCGGCGGGGAGCTGTTTTTT; cdr3_aa: CASNTTRGGELFF
clone_size: few; j_call: TRBJ2-1; d_call: -; v_call: TRBV12-3/TRBV12-4; cdr3_nt: TGTGCCAGCAGTTTGGGTCGGGGGCGCTCCTACAATGAGCAGTTCTTC; cdr3_aa: CASSLGRGRSYNEQFF
clone_size: -; j_call: TRBJ2-7; d_call: -; v_call: TRBV7-9; cdr3_nt: TGTGCCAGCAGCTTAGCAAGGGGACTGGCCTACGAGCAGTACTTC; cdr3_aa: CASSLARGLAYEQYF
clone_size: -; j_call: TRBJ2-5; d_call: TRBD2; v_call: TRBV6-5; cdr3_nt: TGTGCCAGCAGTTACCTTTCGACTAGCGGGGGGGTGGAGACCCAGTACTTC; cdr3_aa: CASSYLSTSGGVETQYF
clone_size: few; j_call: TRBJ2-1; d_call: -; v_call: TRBV7-2; cdr3_nt: TGTGCCAGCAGCTCTCGATTAGCCTACAATGAGCAGTTCTTC; cdr3_aa: CASSSRLAYNEQFF
clone_size: -; j_call: TRBJ2-7; d_call: -; v_call: TRBV4-2; cdr3_nt: TGTGCCAGCAGCCAGGGAGAGACCGGGAGAGAGGGCCACGAGCAGTACTTC; cdr3_aa: CASSQGETGREGHEQYF
clone_size: -; j_call: TRBJ2-7; d_call: -; v_call: TRBV20-1; cdr3_nt: TGCAGTGCTCACCCACAACACTACGAGCAGTACTTC; cdr3_aa: CSAHPQHYEQYF
clone_size: -; j_call: TRBJ2-1; d_call: TRBD1; v_call: TRBV7-2; cdr3_nt: TGTGCCAGTGAAAAGGGCCAGGGGGCGAGGAATGAGCAGTTCTTC; cdr3_aa: CASEKGQGARNEQFF